Listed below are T cell receptor beta chains from one sample, sequenced in a study of radiotherapy plus CTLA-4 blockade in lung cancer. TCRdb's copy holds only in-frame clones and misses some; the assay was immunoSEQ multiplex PCR. The sample lists over 11,000 clones, around 87% occurring once. The source was peripheral blood, collected from a patient treated with radiotherapy plus ipilimumab. The receptors come from a human donor with non-small cell lung cancer that progressed on radiotherapy plus ipilimumab. Some clones in this sample may be carry-over from other donors' samples. The CDR3 runs from the conserved cysteine through the conserved F or W. Fields, in order: clone size, J gene, V gene, D gene, CDR3 protein, CDR3 DNA. The D gene is left open where the match is weak. For some rows the clone size is stated as once, few or many, or as a class when expanded; others skip it.

clone size: -
J gene: TRBJ2-1
V gene: TRBV29-1
D gene: -
CDR3 protein: CSVLGGYNEQFF
CDR3 DNA: TGCAGCGTTCTAGGTGGCTACAATGAGCAGTTCTTC

clone size: -
J gene: TRBJ2-7
V gene: TRBV4-2
D gene: TRBD1
CDR3 protein: CASSRDRGHYEQYF
CDR3 DNA: TGTGCCAGCAGCAGGGACAGGGGGCATTACGAGCAGTACTTC

clone size: -
J gene: TRBJ1-2
V gene: TRBV29-1
D gene: -
CDR3 protein: CSAPRQEPNYGYTF
CDR3 DNA: TGCAGCGCCCCCCGACAGGAGCCTAACTATGGCTACACCTTC

clone size: -
J gene: TRBJ2-5
V gene: TRBV7-9
D gene: -
CDR3 protein: CASSYLEEETQYF
CDR3 DNA: TGTGCCAGCAGCTACTTAGAAGAAGAGACCCAGTACTTC

clone size: -
J gene: TRBJ1-4
V gene: TRBV7-2
D gene: -
CDR3 protein: CASSLQRGNEKLFF
CDR3 DNA: TGTGCCAGCAGCTTGCAAAGGGGGAATGAAAAACTGTTTTTT

clone size: -
J gene: TRBJ2-7
V gene: TRBV5-1
D gene: -
CDR3 protein: CASSQGRSYEQYF
CDR3 DNA: TGCGCCAGCAGCCAGGGGCGCTCCTACGAGCAGTACTTC

clone size: few
J gene: TRBJ2-7
V gene: TRBV6-5
D gene: TRBD1
CDR3 protein: CASSYGDRVYEQYF
CDR3 DNA: TGTGCCAGCAGTTACGGGGACAGGGTCTACGAGCAGTACTTC

clone size: -
J gene: TRBJ2-3
V gene: TRBV5-1
D gene: TRBD2
CDR3 protein: CASSSGTISSDTQYF
CDR3 DNA: TGCGCCAGCAGCTCCGGGACTATAAGCTCAGATACGCAGTATTTT

clone size: few
J gene: TRBJ2-1
V gene: TRBV4-1
D gene: -
CDR3 protein: CASSQATGLNLRYNEQFF
CDR3 DNA: TGCGCCAGCAGCCAAGCTACGGGACTCAATCTACGGTACAATGAGCAGTTCTTC

clone size: medium-sized
J gene: TRBJ2-7
V gene: TRBV6-6
D gene: -
CDR3 protein: CASLTGHYEQYF
CDR3 DNA: TGTGCCAGCCTTACGGGACACTACGAGCAGTACTTC

clone size: few
J gene: TRBJ2-1
V gene: TRBV4-2
D gene: -
CDR3 protein: CASSQERRAYNEQFF
CDR3 DNA: TGTGCCAGCAGCCAAGAACGGCGGGCTTACAATGAGCAGTTCTTC

clone size: few
J gene: TRBJ1-6
V gene: TRBV19
D gene: -
CDR3 protein: CASSPTQGFSPLHF
CDR3 DNA: TGTGCCAGTAGTCCGACACAGGGTTTTTCACCCCTCCACTTT

clone size: -
J gene: TRBJ1-2
V gene: TRBV5-6
D gene: -
CDR3 protein: CASSLTGANYGYTF
CDR3 DNA: TGTGCCAGCAGCTTGACCGGAGCTAACTATGGCTACACCTTC

clone size: -
J gene: TRBJ2-1
V gene: TRBV6-5
D gene: TRBD2
CDR3 protein: CASSISGLSYNEQFF
CDR3 DNA: TGTGCCAGCAGTATTAGCGGGCTTAGCTACAATGAGCAGTTCTTC

clone size: -
J gene: TRBJ2-3
V gene: TRBV6-5
D gene: TRBD2
CDR3 protein: CASSTTSANTDTQYF
CDR3 DNA: TGTGCCAGCAGTACGACTAGCGCGAACACAGATACGCAGTATTTT

clone size: -
J gene: TRBJ2-3
V gene: TRBV7-2
D gene: TRBD2
CDR3 protein: CASSLASIAGLGDTQYF
CDR3 DNA: TGTGCCAGCAGCTTAGCCTCAATAGCGGGGCTGGGGGATACGCAGTATTTT

clone size: few
J gene: TRBJ2-7
V gene: TRBV2
D gene: TRBD1
CDR3 protein: CASSAGTGNEQYF
CDR3 DNA: TGTGCCAGCAGTGCCGGGACAGGCAACGAGCAGTACTTC

clone size: -
J gene: TRBJ1-3
V gene: TRBV19
D gene: -
CDR3 protein: CASSIVSRRTSGNTIYF
CDR3 DNA: TGTGCCAGTAGTATAGTGAGCAGGAGGACCTCTGGAAACACCATATATTTT

clone size: -
J gene: TRBJ1-2
V gene: TRBV6-4
D gene: -
CDR3 protein: CASSDSSGVNGYTF
CDR3 DNA: TGTGCCAGCAGTGACTCGTCGGGGGTTAATGGCTACACCTTC